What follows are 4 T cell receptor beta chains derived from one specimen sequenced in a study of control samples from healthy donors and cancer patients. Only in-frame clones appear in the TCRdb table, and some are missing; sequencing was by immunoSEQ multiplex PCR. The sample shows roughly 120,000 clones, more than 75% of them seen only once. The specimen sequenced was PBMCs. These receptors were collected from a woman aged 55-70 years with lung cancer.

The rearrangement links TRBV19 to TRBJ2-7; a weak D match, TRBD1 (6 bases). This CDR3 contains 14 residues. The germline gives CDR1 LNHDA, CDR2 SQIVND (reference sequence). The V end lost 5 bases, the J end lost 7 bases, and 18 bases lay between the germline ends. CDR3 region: CASSRGTIDLEQYF. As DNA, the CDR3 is TGTGCCAGTAGTCGTGGGACAATAGACCTGGAGCAGTACTTC.

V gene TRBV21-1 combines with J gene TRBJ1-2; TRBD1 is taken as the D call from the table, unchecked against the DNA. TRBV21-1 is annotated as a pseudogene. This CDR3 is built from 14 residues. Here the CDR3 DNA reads TGTGCCAGCAGCCCCAGGGGCCCAAACTATGGCTACACCTTC. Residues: CASSPRGPNYGYTF.

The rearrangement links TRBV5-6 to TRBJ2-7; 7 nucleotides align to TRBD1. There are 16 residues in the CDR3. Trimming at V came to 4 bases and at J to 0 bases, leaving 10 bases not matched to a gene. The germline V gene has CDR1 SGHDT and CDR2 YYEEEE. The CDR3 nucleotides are TGTGCCAGCAGCGTCGACCGGGACAGCTACTCCTACGAGCAGTACTTC. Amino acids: CASSVDRDSYSYEQYF. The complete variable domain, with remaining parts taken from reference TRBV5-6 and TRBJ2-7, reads DAGVTQSPTHLIKTRGQQVTLRCSPKSGHDTVSWYQQALGQGPQFIFQYYEEEERQRGNFPDRFSGHQFPNYSSELNVNALLLGDSALYLCASSVDRDSYSYEQYFGPGTRLTVT.

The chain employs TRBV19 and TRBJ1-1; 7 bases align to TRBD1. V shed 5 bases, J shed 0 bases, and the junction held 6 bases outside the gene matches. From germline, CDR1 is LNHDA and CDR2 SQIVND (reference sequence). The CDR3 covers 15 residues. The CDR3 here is CASSAPQGLNTEAFF. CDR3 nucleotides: TGTGCCAGTAGTGCCCCACAGGGGCTGAACACTGAAGCTTTCTTT.